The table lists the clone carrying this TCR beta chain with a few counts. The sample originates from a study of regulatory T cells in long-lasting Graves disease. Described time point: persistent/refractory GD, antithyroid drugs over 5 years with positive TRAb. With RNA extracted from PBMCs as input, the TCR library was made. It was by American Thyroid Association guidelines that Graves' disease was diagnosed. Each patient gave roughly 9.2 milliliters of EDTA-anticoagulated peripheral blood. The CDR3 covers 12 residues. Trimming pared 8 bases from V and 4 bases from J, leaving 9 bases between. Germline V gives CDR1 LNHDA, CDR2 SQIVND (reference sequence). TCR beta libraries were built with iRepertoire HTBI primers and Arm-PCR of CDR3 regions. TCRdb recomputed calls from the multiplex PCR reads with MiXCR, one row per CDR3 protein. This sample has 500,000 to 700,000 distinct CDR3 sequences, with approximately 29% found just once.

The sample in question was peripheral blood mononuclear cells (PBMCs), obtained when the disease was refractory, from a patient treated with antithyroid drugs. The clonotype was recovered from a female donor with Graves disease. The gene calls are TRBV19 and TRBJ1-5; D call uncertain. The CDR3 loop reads CASRRENQPQHF. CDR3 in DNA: TGTGCCAGTCGCAGAGAAAATCAGCCCCAGCATTTT.